Given below is one T cell receptor (beta chain) in context. There is no known antigen for this receptor. No much larger clone is present one base from it, and per-base qualities are unavailable. This specimen comes from a study of lymphopenia after photon versus proton radiotherapy (dated by TCRdb to between 2017 and 2020). For the wider study: The immunological effects of photon versus proton radiation therapy were compared in patients with gastrointestinal tumors who developed high-grade lymphopenia. A cohort of around 21 patients with gastrointestinal tumors who received either photon or proton therapy and subsequently developed lymphopenia was included. The goal of the study was to characterize the differences between the two radiation modalities in how they affect the immune system.

The study at large found these results: The survival association was assessed only in patients who died, and better survival with proton therapy was presented by the authors as a possibility rather than a demonstrated result. Proton-treated patients stayed relatively stable during treatment, while photon-treated patients lost naive T cells and TCR diversity and gained effector/memory populations. Once the lymphocyte count had reached its nadir, the repertoires of photon-treated patients showed oligoclonal expansion, particularly of CD8+ Temra cells, and this expansion drove the decline in diversity. Among patients across the cohort who died, overall survival time showed an inverse correlation with a larger post-nadir drop in TCR diversity.

The V and J ends are trimmed by 6 bases and 3 bases, leaving 18 bases between them. Per the germline V gene, KGHSH is the CDR1 and LQKENI is the CDR2. The CDR3 runs 15 residues from the cysteine to the phenylalanine. This entry keeps only the CDR3 DNA: 45 bases, framed from base 1. The method behind the library was the immunoSEQ multiplex PCR assay. T cell repertoires were profiled with deep sequencing of rearranged TCR beta loci together with multiparametric flow cytometry. TCRdb stores this immuneACCESS table with in-frame sequences only. Part of the clones is absent; in the studies checked, under half of the shortfall reflects unresolved V genes, and no reason is known for the rest. Counted in this sample were roughly 30,000 clones; just under 90% of them appeared once. Over 45% of the sample belongs to the ten largest clones.

The chain is encoded by TRBV18 joined to TRBJ2-7; no D gene is confidently identified. The starting material was peripheral blood, obtained from a patient treated with proton-based radiotherapy. The TCR was taken from a woman aged 60-70 years with cholangiocarcinoma. Some clones in this sample may be carry-over from other donors' samples. CDR3 sequence: CASSPGSLSLYEQYF. The base sequence is TGTGCCAGCTCTCCCGGGTCCCTGTCCCTCTACGAGCAGTACTTC. When the CDR3 is completed using the reference TRBV18 and TRBJ2-7 genes on either side, the full variable domain is NAGVMQNPRHLVRRRGQEARLRCSPMKGHSHVYWYRQLPEEGLKFMVYLQKENIIDESGMPKERFSAEFPKEGPSILRIQQVVRGDSAAYFCASSPGSLSLYEQYFGPGTRLTVT.